These 12 T cell receptor beta chains share one sample of origin, sequenced in a study of shared clonotypes between healthy human individuals. The table came from immunoSEQ multiplex PCR; TCRdb's copy has only in-frame clones and leaves some out. Of around 500,000 clones listed, approximately 79% were seen once; the top ten hold approximately 12%. The sample was PBMCs. The receptors here all came from a woman aged 40 to 50 in good health. Some clones in this sample may be carry-over from other donors' samples.

The V call is TRBV6-1, the J call TRBJ1-2; TRBD1 might be the D (5 bases). Trimming shortened V by 3 bases and J by 3 bases, and 8 bases separated the two germline ends. Germline CDR1 is MNHNS and CDR2 is SASEGT. The CDR3 is 13 residues long. The CDR3, as DNA: TGTGCCAGCAGTGAGTCGACAGACTATGGCTACACCTTC. Protein: CASSESTDYGYTF.

This rearrangement joins TRBV15 to TRBJ2-2, with D possibly matching TRBD2 (6 bases). The germline V gene has CDR1 LNHNV and CDR2 YYDKDF (reference sequence). This CDR3 comprises 16 residues. V was shortened by 3 bases and J by 3 bases, with 14 bases between the two germline ends. The chain's CDR3 is CATSRRGGLDTGELFF. CDR3 DNA sequence: TGTGCCACCAGCAGGCGAGGAGGGCTGGACACCGGGGAGCTGTTTTTT.

The chain couples TRBV5-4 to TRBJ1-4, with D tentatively TRBD1 (6 bases). This CDR3 is 15 amino acids long. Per the germline V gene, CDR1 is SGHNT and CDR2 is YYREEE (reference sequence). Deletions cut 3 bases from V and 7 bases from J, with 16 bases between. The CDR3 region is CASSSRQASVEKLFF. Written as DNA, the CDR3 is TGTGCCAGCAGCTCCCGACAGGCCTCTGTTGAAAAACTGTTTTTT.

This chain uses TRBV29-1 with TRBJ1-1, with D possibly TRBD1 on 5 matching bases. Looked up from germline, CDR1 is SQVTM and CDR2 is ANQGSEA. Trimming pared 3 bases from V and 1 base from J, leaving 9 bases between. This CDR3 is built from 13 residues. CDR3 loop: CSVDWDSNTEAFF. The CDR3 bases are TGCAGCGTTGACTGGGACTCGAACACTGAAGCTTTCTTT.

The J gene is TRBJ2-1, the V gene TRBV30, with TRBD2 matching over 8 bases. V dropped 7 bases and J dropped 3; count of bases not matched to a gene: 8. The length of the CDR3 is 14 residues. Germline V CDR1 and CDR2: GTSNPN, SVGIG (reference sequence). CDR3 amino acids: CALTGTSVYNEQFF. CDR3 nucleotides: TGTGCCTTAACCGGGACTAGTGTCTACAATGAGCAGTTCTTC.

CDR3 DNA: TGTGCCAGCAGCCTCCTCCGGGACACCGATCGGAAGCAGTACTTC. Translation: CASSLLRDTDRKQYF. This chain connects TRBV5-4 to TRBJ2-7; a possible D gene is TRBD1 (6 bases). The CDR3 runs to 15 residues. V lost 4 bases to trimming and J lost 8 bases, with 22 bases between them. CDR1 is SGHNT and CDR2 is YYREEE in the germline V gene (reference sequence).

This chain connects TRBV7-8 to TRBJ2-7; a possible D gene is TRBD1 (7 bases). CDR3 size: 18 residues. CDR1 SGHVS and CDR2 FQNEAQ come from the germline V gene. V lost 3 bases and J lost 9, with 30 bases in between. In DNA form, the CDR3 reads TGTGCCAGCAGCTTGAGGGGCCAGGGGGTGGCGGGAACGGATCTGCAGTACTTC. Its protein is CASSLRGQGVAGTDLQYF.

The chain employs TRBV4-1 and TRBJ2-2; 8 bases line up with TRBD2. The trim removed 4 bases at V and 6 bases at J, leaving 13 bases unmatched. The CDR3 length is 17 residues. The germline V gene encodes CDR1 MGHRA and CDR2 YSYEKL. CDR3 sequence reads: CASSLTGTRLLAGELFF. The CDR3 bases are TGCGCCAGCAGCCTGACCGGGACTAGGTTACTCGCCGGGGAGCTGTTTTTT.

This sequence joins TRBV5-1 and TRBJ1-5, with a possible D match to TRBD1 (6 bases). V lost 0 bases, J lost 5 bases, and 15 bases lay in between. Per germline, CDR1 SGHRS and CDR2 YFSETQ. This CDR3 contains 16 residues. The CDR3 protein is CASSLAPGARDQPQHF. CDR3 nucleotides: TGCGCCAGCAGCTTGGCCCCGGGGGCTAGGGATCAGCCCCAGCATTTT.

For this clone: The junction does not match germline at one end; this may be a read error. The chain is built from TRBV7-7 and TRBJ2-1, with D possibly being TRBD2 (5 bases). Germline V CDR1 and CDR2: SSHAT, FNYEAQ (reference sequence). This CDR3 is built from 17 residues. CDR3: CASSLAPPNKQYNEQFF. The CDR3 coding sequence is TGTGCTAGCAGCTTAGCGCCTCCAAACAAACAATACAATGAGCAGTTCTTC.

The V and J genes are TRBV29-1 and TRBJ2-1, with 11 bases that match TRBD2. This CDR3 is 17 amino acids long. Losses at the gene ends were 1 base for V and 7 bases for J; bases not matched to a gene: 12. Germline V gene data show CDR1 as SQVTM and CDR2 as ANQGSEA. CDR3 bases: TGCAGCGTTGAAGGGTTGGTAGCGGGAGGGCCGGGTAATGAGCAGTTCTTC. Translating gives CSVEGLVAGGPGNEQFF.

With regard to this clone: Other DNA sequences of this sample code for an identical CDR3. This chain uses TRBV7-9 with TRBJ2-3, with D maybe TRBD1 (6 bases). The germline gives CDR1 SEHNR, CDR2 FQNEAQ (reference sequence). With 1 base removed from V and 3 bases from J, the gap between germline ends came to 8 bases. The CDR3 extends over 14 amino acids. The CDR3 DNA sequence: TGTGCCAGCAGCTTAGAACAGGGAACAGATACGCAGTATTTT. Amino acids: CASSLEQGTDTQYF.